A selection of T cell receptor beta chains follows, all from one sample in a study of blood T cell repertoires in COVID-19. Sequencing was performed with immunoSEQ multiplex PCR; in TCRdb, only in-frame clones are kept and a portion is missing. The sample has 220,000 or so clones; 90% are singletons. What was sequenced was PBMCs or T cells enriched from blood (not recorded which). The receptor source for this set is a man aged 50-59 years who had been exposed to COVID-19. CDR3s include the opening cysteine and the closing phenylalanine or tryptophan. Fields, in order: D gene, V gene, J gene, clone size, CDR3 DNA, CDR3 protein. A D gene is named only where the DNA matches it firmly. Expanded clones get a size class; other rows say once, few or many, or leave the size out.

D: NA
V: TRBV4-1
J: TRBJ2-7
size: once
DNA: TGCGCCAGCAGCCTACGACAGTCCTACGAGCAGTACTTC
CDR3: CASSLRQSYEQYF

D: NA
V: TRBV2
J: TRBJ1-5
size: NA
DNA: TGTGCCAGCAGGGGGGACTCCGTCCTGGGTCAGCCCCAGCATTTT
CDR3: CASRGDSVLGQPQHF

D: TRBD1
V: TRBV5-8
J: TRBJ1-5
size: NA
DNA: TGTGCCAGCAGCTCGAGACAGGGTACTTCTTCTGGCAATCAGCCCCAGCATTTT
CDR3: CASSSRQGTSSGNQPQHF

D: TRBD1
V: TRBV5-8
J: TRBJ1-2
size: NA
DNA: TGTGCCAGCAGCTTGTGGGACAGGGGGCCCTATGGCTACACCTTC
CDR3: CASSLWDRGPYGYTF

D: TRBD1
V: TRBV6-5
J: TRBJ1-2
size: NA
DNA: TGTGCCAGCAGTCCCACAGGGGGCATTGGCTACACCTTC
CDR3: CASSPTGGIGYTF

D: NA
V: TRBV9
J: TRBJ1-3
size: once
DNA: TGTGCCAGCGGCCAAGGAGGCGGAAACACCATATATTTT
CDR3: CASGQGGGNTIYF

D: NA
V: TRBV11-2
J: TRBJ1-4
size: few
DNA: TGTGCCAGCAGCACCCCGGACAGCCTTGAAAAACTGTTTTTT
CDR3: CASSTPDSLEKLFF

D: TRBD1
V: TRBV28
J: TRBJ1-5
size: NA
DNA: TGTGCCAGCAGTCCCAGCTTAGGGGGCTTAGACAATCAGCCCCAGCATTTT
CDR3: CASSPSLGGLDNQPQHF

D: NA
V: TRBV30
J: TRBJ1-4
size: NA
DNA: TGTGCCTGGACCCGCGGACAAGCAACTAATGAAAAACTGTTTTTT
CDR3: CAWTRGQATNEKLFF

D: NA
V: TRBV5-4
J: TRBJ1-1
size: NA
DNA: TGTGCCAGCAGCTTAGGGGGTGCGAACACTGAAGCTTTCTTT
CDR3: CASSLGGANTEAFF

D: NA
V: TRBV23-1
J: TRBJ1-2
size: NA
DNA: TGCGCCAGCAGTCAATTTTCCATAACTGGTCGGGGCTACACCTTC
CDR3: CASSQFSITGRGYTF

D: TRBD1
V: TRBV28
J: TRBJ2-1
size: once
DNA: TGTGCCAGCAGTTCCCCGGGACAGGGTCCGGCCAATGAGCAGTTCTTC
CDR3: CASSSPGQGPANEQFF

D: NA
V: TRBV30
J: TRBJ1-5
size: NA
DNA: TGTGCCTGGAGCCTCGGGGGGGGCAATCAGCCCCAGCATTTT
CDR3: CAWSLGGGNQPQHF